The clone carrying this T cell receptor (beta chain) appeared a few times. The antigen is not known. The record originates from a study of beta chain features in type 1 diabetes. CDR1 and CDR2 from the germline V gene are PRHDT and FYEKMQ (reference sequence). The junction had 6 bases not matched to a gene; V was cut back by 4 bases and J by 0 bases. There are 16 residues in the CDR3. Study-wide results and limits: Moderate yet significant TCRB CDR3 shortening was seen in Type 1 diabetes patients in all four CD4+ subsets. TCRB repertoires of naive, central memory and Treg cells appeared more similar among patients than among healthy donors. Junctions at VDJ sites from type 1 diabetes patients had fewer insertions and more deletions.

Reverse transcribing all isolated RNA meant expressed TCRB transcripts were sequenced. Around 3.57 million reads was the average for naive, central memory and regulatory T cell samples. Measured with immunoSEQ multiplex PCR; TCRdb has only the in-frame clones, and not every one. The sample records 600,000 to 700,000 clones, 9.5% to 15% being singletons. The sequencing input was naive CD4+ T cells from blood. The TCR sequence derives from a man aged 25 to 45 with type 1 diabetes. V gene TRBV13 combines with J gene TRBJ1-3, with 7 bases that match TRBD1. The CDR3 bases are TGTGCCAGCAGCTCCTACAGGGGCTCCTCTGGAAACACCATATATTTT. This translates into CASSSYRGSSGNTIYF.